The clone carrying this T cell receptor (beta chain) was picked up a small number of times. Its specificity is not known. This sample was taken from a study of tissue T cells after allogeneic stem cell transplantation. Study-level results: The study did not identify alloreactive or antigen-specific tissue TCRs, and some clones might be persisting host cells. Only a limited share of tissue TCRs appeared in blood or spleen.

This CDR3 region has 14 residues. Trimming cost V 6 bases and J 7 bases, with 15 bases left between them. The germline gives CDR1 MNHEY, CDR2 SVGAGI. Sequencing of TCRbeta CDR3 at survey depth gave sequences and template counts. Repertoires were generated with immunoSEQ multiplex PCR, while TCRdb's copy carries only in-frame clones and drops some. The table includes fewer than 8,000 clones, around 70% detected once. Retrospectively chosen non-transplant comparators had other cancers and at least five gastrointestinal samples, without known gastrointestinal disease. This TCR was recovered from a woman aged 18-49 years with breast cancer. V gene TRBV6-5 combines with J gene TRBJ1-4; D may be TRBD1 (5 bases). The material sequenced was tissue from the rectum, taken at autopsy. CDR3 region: CASSNGPGGEKLFF. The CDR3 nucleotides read TGTGCCAGCAGCAACGGACCCGGGGGTGAAAAACTGTTTTTT.